This section outlines one T cell receptor beta chain sequence together with its context. The data were taken from a study of shared clonotypes between healthy human individuals. An assay was performed, and its level was deep. The protocol was immunoSEQ multiplex PCR, while the TCRdb copy is restricted to in-frame clones and leaves out a portion. The data contain a few million clones, about 92% of them singletons. The J segment lost 8 bases and the V segment lost 3 bases, leaving 5 bases of the junction unmatched. The CDR3 runs 13 residues. Germline loops: CDR1 MNHEY, CDR2 SMNVEV (reference sequence). The origin of this receptor is a man aged 18 to 29 in good health. Some clones in this sample may be carry-over from other donors' samples. The chain has TRBV27 and TRBJ1-2; TRBD1 matches 8 bases. Sequenced: naive CD4+ T cells from PBMCs. This sample's subset: CD45RA+ positively selected. The CDR3 DNA reads as TGTGCCAGCAGTTTTCTCAGGGGGCTGGGCTACACCTTC. This codes for CASSFLRGLGYTF.